A single sample is the source of the 31 T cell receptor beta chains below, sequenced in a study of cytomegalovirus exposure and HLA in healthy donors. PCR involved 60 Vbeta and 13 Jbeta primers. Measured with immunoSEQ multiplex PCR; TCRdb has only the in-frame clones, and not every one. This table holds 100,000 or so clones, more than 65% found once. Sequencing was performed on PBMCs. The receptor set was obtained from a man aged 40-55 years in good health and CMV-seropositive.

The CDR3 loop is CATPPGGKNTEAFF. In DNA, the CDR3 is TGTGCCACCCCACCCGGCGGAAAGAACACTGAAGCTTTCTTT. The gene calls are TRBV11-3 and TRBJ1-1; D remains unclear. This CDR3 has 14 amino acids. Germline CDR1 SGHNT, CDR2 YENEEA. V was shortened by 10 bases and J by 1 base, with 16 bases between the two germline ends. Supplemented by reference TRBV11-3 and TRBJ1-1, the full variable domain reads EAGVVQSPRYKIIEKKQPVAFWCNPISGHNTLYWYLQNLGQGPELLIRYENEEAVDDSQLPKDRFSAERLKGVDSTLKIQPAELGDSAVYLCATPPGGKNTEAFFGQGTRLTVV.

V and J are TRBV4-3 and TRBJ2-1; tentative D call: TRBD2 (6 bases). V lost 2 bases, J lost 8 bases, and 13 bases lay in between. The CDR3 is 14 residues long. Germline V lookup: CDR1 LGHNA, CDR2 YSLEER. This CDR3 reads CASSQLTSYDEQFF. The CDR3, as DNA: TGCGCCAGCAGCCAACTGACTAGTTACGATGAGCAGTTCTTC.

V is TRBV12-5 and J is TRBJ1-2; 10 bases line up with TRBD1. V shed 1 base and J 9 bases; nucleotides not matched to a gene: 8. This CDR3 is built from 15 residues. The germline gives CDR1 LGHNT, CDR2 FRNRAP. The CDR3 protein is CASGLGQGAYSRYTF. DNA for the CDR3: TGTGCTAGTGGTTTGGGACAGGGGGCTTATTCCCGCTACACCTTC.

The gene calls are TRBV18 and TRBJ2-2; 7 positions agree with TRBD1. The CDR3 extends over 16 amino acids. Germline assignment: CDR1 KGHSH and CDR2 LQKENI. V gave up 1 base and J gave up 4 bases; unmatched junction bases: 6. This CDR3 reads CASSPQTGIITGELFF. The DNA of the CDR3 is TGTGCCAGCTCACCACAGACAGGGATAATCACCGGGGAGCTGTTTTTT.

This clone has only one observation. The V call is TRBV19, the J call TRBJ2-5; TRBD2 might be the D (6 bases). The assigned J gene may be wrong: the sequence end matches TRBJ2-7 better. Per the germline V gene, CDR1 is LNHDA and CDR2 is SQIVND (reference sequence). This CDR3 has 16 residues. CDR3 in DNA: TGTGCCAGTAGTATTGACCTGGCGGGACCGATCTACGAGCAGTACTTC. Translated, it gives CASSIDLAGPIYEQYF.

The table lists this clone with a few counts. The rearrangement joins TRBV7-2 to TRBJ1-1; 8 positions match TRBD1. Germline V gives CDR1 SGHTA, CDR2 FQGNSA. With 5 bases clipped from V and 5 bases from J, the junction kept 7 bases outside the gene matches. This CDR3 has 14 amino acids. The CDR3 reads CASSLTGGGTEAFF. The CDR3, as DNA: TGTGCCAGCAGCCTAACAGGGGGTGGGACTGAAGCTTTCTTT.

CDR3 coding DNA: TGTGCCAGCAGCGGACAGACTAGCAATCAGCCCCAGCATTTT. It is translated as CASSGQTSNQPQHF. V gene TRBV6-6 combines with J gene TRBJ1-5, with D possibly matching TRBD1 (6 bases). Germline CDR1 is MNHNY and CDR2 is SVGAGI (reference sequence). Trimming shortened V by 6 bases and J by 0 bases, and 9 bases separated the two germline ends. This CDR3 contains 14 residues.

The chain couples TRBV6-5 to TRBJ1-1; 8 bases line up with TRBD1. The CDR3 covers 14 residues. Unmatched junction bases numbered 3, after V lost 2 bases and J lost 4 bases. Germline loops: CDR1 MNHEY, CDR2 SVGAGI. The CDR3 DNA reads as TGTGCCAGCAGTTACCAGGGGGCGGCCACTGAAGCTTTCTTT. Residues: CASSYQGAATEAFF.

The chain links TRBV28 to TRBJ1-5; D uncertain. Germline CDR1 and CDR2: MDHEN and SYDVKM. The ends were cut back, 11 bases at V and 0 bases at J, with 11 bases in the middle. This CDR3 has 13 residues. The CDR3 spells CAGQSYSNQPQHF. DNA for the CDR3: TGTGCCGGTCAGTCGTATAGCAATCAGCCCCAGCATTTT. Based on the CDR3 plus reference TRBV28 and TRBJ1-5, the full variable domain is DVKVTQSSRYLVKRTGEKVFLECVQDMDHENMFWYRQDPGLGLRLIYFSYDVKMKEKGDIPEGYSVSREKKERFSLILESASTNQTSMYLCAGQSYSNQPQHFGDGTRLSIL.

This clone showed up just a few times. The chain couples TRBV11-2 to TRBJ2-2; D not resolved. Germline V gene lookup returns CDR1 SGHAT and CDR2 FQNNGV. The CDR3 totals 17 residues. Trimming took off 1 base at V and 4 bases at J, with 16 bases between the two ends. The CDR3 nucleotides are TGTGCCAGCAGCTTAGTTCTCGGAGCCGCTAGCACCGGGGAGCTGTTTTTT. It encodes CASSLVLGAASTGELFF.

CDR3 sequence reads: CASTTTGGYEQYF. CDR3 DNA: TGTGCCAGCACCACCACAGGGGGCTACGAGCAGTACTTC. This chain connects TRBV14 to TRBJ2-7; 8 nucleotides line up with TRBD1. Germline V gene lookup returns CDR1 SGHDN and CDR2 FVKESK. The CDR3 sequence is 13 residues long. Trimming removed 7 bases from V and 3 bases from J; junction bases left unmatched: 5.

The genes are TRBV5-4 and TRBJ2-5, with 12 nucleotides matching TRBD2. Looked up from germline, CDR1 is SGHNT and CDR2 is YYREEE (reference sequence). The CDR3 covers 16 residues. Germline trimming cut 0 bases from V and 4 bases from J; bases unmatched to any gene: 4. CDR3 in DNA: TGTGCCAGCAGCTTGGCCCTAGCGGGAGGGGGAGAGACCCAGTACTTC. Translated, it gives CASSLALAGGGETQYF.

The genes are TRBV2 and TRBJ1-2, with 8 bases fitting TRBD1. V was pared by 7 bases and J by 4 bases, with 8 bases of the junction left unmatched. CDR3 size: 14 residues. From germline, CDR1 is SNHLY and CDR2 FYNNEI. Here the CDR3 reads CASTMTGEGYGYTF. DNA for the CDR3: TGTGCCAGCACGATGACAGGGGAAGGCTATGGCTACACCTTC. The full variable domain, rest sourced from reference TRBV2 and TRBJ1-2, is EPEVTQTPSHQVTQMGQEVILRCVPISNHLYFYWYRQILGQKVEFLVSFYNNEISEKSEIFDDQFSVERPDGSNFTLKIRSTKLEDSAMYFCASTMTGEGYGYTFGSGTRLTVV.

V and J are TRBV7-2 and TRBJ2-7, with 13 bases matching TRBD2. This CDR3 is 15 amino acids long. Trimming removed 5 bases from V and 5 bases from J; junction bases left unmatched: 6. From germline, CDR1 is SGHTA and CDR2 FQGNSA. CDR3 nucleotide sequence: TGTGCCAGCAGCCGGACTAGCGGGAGAATGAACGAGCAGTACTTC. As protein: CASSRTSGRMNEQYF.

Here the CDR3 reads CASATSGPYEQYF. CDR3 bases: TGTGCCAGCGCTACTAGCGGGCCCTACGAGCAGTACTTC. The rearrangement links TRBV6-5 to TRBJ2-7, with 9 bases aligning to TRBD2. The J segment lost 2 bases and the V segment lost 8 bases, leaving 4 bases of the junction unmatched. CDR1 MNHEY and CDR2 SVGAGI come from the germline V gene. CDR3 length: 13 amino acids.

The chain recombines TRBV5-4 with TRBJ2-7; 11 positions agree with TRBD2. V lost 4 bases and J lost 2; bases outside the gene matches: 11. Per the germline V gene, CDR1 is SGHNT and CDR2 is YYREEE (reference sequence). The CDR3 spans 17 residues. CDR3 DNA sequence: TGTGCCAGCAGCCCGGACCCAACTAGCGGGGGAACCTACGAGCAGTACTTC. Amino acids: CASSPDPTSGGTYEQYF. The variable domain in full, completed from reference TRBV5-4 and TRBJ2-7, reads ETGVTQSPTHLIKTRGQQVTLRCSSQSGHNTVSWYQQALGQGPQFIFQYYREEENGRGNFPPRFSGLQFPNYSSELNVNALELDDSALYLCASSPDPTSGGTYEQYFGPGTRLTVT.

In this sample, this clone turned up a few times. The chain combines TRBV5-6 with TRBJ2-1, with 13 positions matching TRBD2. CDR1 is SGHDT and CDR2 is YYEEEE in the germline V gene. This CDR3 region has 14 residues. The V gene end was trimmed by 7 bases and the J gene end by 7 bases; junction bases not matched to a gene: 5. DNA for the CDR3: TGTGCCAGCGACACTAGCGGGGGGGCGAATGAGCAGTTCTTC. Translation: CASDTSGGANEQFF. Together with reference TRBV5-6 and TRBJ2-1, the CDR3 gives the full variable domain: DAGVTQSPTHLIKTRGQQVTLRCSPKSGHDTVSWYQQALGQGPQFIFQYYEEEERQRGNFPDRFSGHQFPNYSSELNVNALLLGDSALYLCASDTSGGANEQFFGPGTRLTVL.

The CDR3 loop is CASSQDGWRAGEQYF. CDR3 bases: TGTGCCAGCAGCCAAGATGGGTGGCGGGCGGGGGAGCAGTACTTC. The rearrangement uses TRBV4-2 and TRBJ2-7, with a weak D call TRBD2 (6 bases). Germline V CDR1 and CDR2: LGHNA, YNFKEQ. The CDR3 runs 15 residues. The ends were cut back, 0 bases at V and 7 bases at J, with 16 bases in the middle.

The genes are TRBV29-1 and TRBJ2-1, with 7 bases aligning to TRBD1. CDR3 length: 14 residues. CDR1 is SQVTM, CDR2 ANQGSEA, per germline. V dropped 7 bases and J dropped 7; count of bases not matched to a gene: 13. This chain's CDR3 is CSARTGSTRNEQFF. In DNA form, the CDR3 reads TGCAGCGCCAGGACAGGTTCGACACGGAATGAGCAGTTCTTC.

This chain connects TRBV11-3 to TRBJ2-2, with TRBD2 matching over 11 bases. Looked up from germline, CDR1 is SGHNT and CDR2 is YENEEA. With 1 base clipped from V and 9 bases from J, the junction kept 4 bases outside the gene matches. The CDR3 sequence is 15 residues long. The CDR3 sequence is CASSLGLAGSRELFF. CDR3 nucleotides: TGTGCCAGCAGCTTAGGACTAGCGGGAAGTCGGGAGCTGTTTTTT.

The genes are TRBV7-6 and TRBJ2-1, with D possibly matching TRBD1 (6 bases). Trimming cost V 2 bases and J 0 bases, with 20 bases left between them. Per germline, CDR1 SGHVS and CDR2 FNYEAQ. CDR3 length equals 19 residues. The chain's CDR3 is CASSLFEQGAKSSYNEQFF. CDR3 nucleotide sequence: TGTGCCAGCAGCTTATTCGAACAGGGCGCGAAAAGCTCCTACAATGAGCAGTTCTTC.

The chain carries TRBV15 and TRBJ1-1; 8 bases map to TRBD1. Trimming at V came to 1 base and at J to 6 bases, leaving 7 bases not matched to a gene. The CDR3 covers 15 residues. In germline, CDR1 is LNHNV, CDR2 YYDKDF (reference sequence). The CDR3 DNA is TGTGCCACCAGCAGAGGCCGGACAGGGAGCTCTGAAGCTTTCTTT. This gives the protein CATSRGRTGSSEAFF. Based on the CDR3 plus reference TRBV15 and TRBJ1-1, the full variable domain is DAMVIQNPRYQVTQFGKPVTLSCSQTLNHNVMYWYQQKSSQAPKLLFHYYDKDFNNEADTPDNFQSRRPNTSFCFLDIRSPGLGDTAMYLCATSRGRTGSSEAFFGQGTRLTVV.

This chain connects TRBV28 to TRBJ2-7; D possibly corresponds to TRBD1 (5 bases). Trimming removed 1 base from V and 0 bases from J, with 16 bases in between. Germline V lookup: CDR1 MDHEN, CDR2 SYDVKM. The length of the CDR3 is 17 residues. CDR3 protein: CASSLFKTVSFSYEQYF. For the CDR3, the DNA is TGTGCCAGCAGTTTATTTAAGACAGTTTCCTTCTCCTACGAGCAGTACTTC. The full variable domain, in which reference TRBV28 and TRBJ2-7 provide the parts outside the CDR3, is DVKVTQSSRYLVKRTGEKVFLECVQDMDHENMFWYRQDPGLGLRLIYFSYDVKMKEKGDIPEGYSVSREKKERFSLILESASTNQTSMYLCASSLFKTVSFSYEQYFGPGTRLTVT.

This clone is a singleton in its sample. The chain couples TRBV10-3 to TRBJ2-7; D call uncertain. Germline V gene data show CDR1 as ENHRY and CDR2 as SYGVKD. The CDR3 covers 18 residues. The ends were cut back, 0 bases at V and 0 bases at J, with 18 bases in the middle. The CDR3: CAISESGDATPPSYEQYF. Here the CDR3 DNA reads TGTGCCATCAGTGAGTCGGGCGACGCGACACCCCCCTCCTACGAGCAGTACTTC.

This clone showed up just once. The rearrangement joins TRBV30 to TRBJ1-2; D not resolved. Germline V lookup: CDR1 GTSNPN, CDR2 SVGIG (reference sequence). The germline V and J ends were trimmed by 4 bases and 4 bases, with 7 bases remaining between them. The CDR3 is 11 residues long. The CDR3 region is CAWTDSYGYTF. The CDR3 nucleotides are TGTGCCTGGACCGACTCCTATGGCTACACCTTC.

This chain links TRBV23-1 with TRBJ2-5; 10 nucleotides match TRBD1. TRBV23-1 is an open reading frame whose function is uncertain. Trimming at V came to 4 bases and at J to 4 bases, leaving 12 bases not matched to a gene. This CDR3 has 17 residues. The CDR3 loop reads CASSPLFGTGVGETQYF. The CDR3 DNA sequence: TGCGCCAGCAGTCCCCTTTTCGGGACAGGGGTGGGAGAGACCCAGTACTTC.

This clone was recorded only once. V gene TRBV7-2 combines with J gene TRBJ2-7; a weak D match, TRBD2 (7 bases). The CDR3 covers 14 residues. The ends were cut back, 2 bases at V and 6 bases at J, with 14 bases in the middle. Germline CDR1 SGHTA, CDR2 FQGNSA. Here the CDR3 DNA reads TGTGCCAGCAGCTTAACGAGGGGGGGCGGCGAGCAGTACTTC. It encodes CASSLTRGGGEQYF.

J is TRBJ2-4 and V is TRBV19, with 7 bases that match TRBD2. This CDR3 is 14 amino acids long. Germline V lookup: CDR1 LNHDA, CDR2 SQIVND (reference sequence). J gave up 8 bases and V 9 bases, and 13 bases lay outside the gene matches. Here the CDR3 DNA reads TGTGCCAGCGGTAAAACGGGCGGGGGAGACATTCAGTACTTC. The encoded protein is CASGKTGGGDIQYF.

V gene TRBV18 combines with J gene TRBJ2-2; D perhaps matches TRBD2 (5 bases). The V end lost 3 bases, the J end lost 6 bases, and 8 bases lay between the germline ends. Germline loops: CDR1 KGHSH, CDR2 LQKENI. The CDR3 loop spans 13 amino acids. CDR3 bases: TGTGCCAGCTCACCCGGGGTCCCCGGGGAGCTGTTTTTT. Translating gives CASSPGVPGELFF.

This sequence joins TRBV25-1 and TRBJ1-4; 9 positions match TRBD1. From germline, CDR1 is MGHDK and CDR2 SYGVNS. CDR3 length: 16 amino acids. The V gene end was trimmed by 4 bases and the J gene end by 7 bases; junction bases not matched to a gene: 10. CDR3 sequence (DNA): TGTGCCAGCAGTGGCGCCCCGGGGACAGGGAGTGAAAAACTGTTTTTT. Translating gives CASSGAPGTGSEKLFF.

This clone turned up a few times. Mismatch with germline at one junction end may stem from a read error. This chain joins TRBV15 and TRBJ2-6; tentatively, D is TRBD1 (5 bases). CDR1 and CDR2 from the germline V gene are LNHNV and YYDKDF (reference sequence). The CDR3 consists of 16 residues. In nucleotides, the CDR3 is TGTGCCACCAGCAGAGATCGAGACTCTGGGGCCAACGGCCTGACTTTC. Translation: CATSRDRDSGANGLTF.